Below, 13 T cell receptor beta chains from the same sample are listed, as sequenced in a study of Ad26.COV2.S vaccination and SARS-CoV-2 variants. Some clones are missing from TCRdb's copy, which holds only in-frame ones; the method was immunoSEQ multiplex PCR. The sample lists around 320,000 clones, roughly 91% seen once, with 3.4% in the top ten. Regarding treatment: around 19 received Ad26.COV2.S at low or high dose, single or two shots; five or six received placebo; per-sample allocation not given. Sampling occurred on day 63 after the first vaccine or placebo injection. This material consisted of peripheral blood, taken in a trial of Ad26.COV2.S vaccine versus placebo. These receptors originate from a person between 18 and 65 years old who received the Ad26.COV2.S COVID-19 vaccine or a placebo.

The chain couples TRBV4-2 to TRBJ2-2; D is uncertain. The CDR3 has 17 amino acids. Deletions cut 0 bases from V and 0 bases from J, with 11 bases between. Per germline, CDR1 LGHNA and CDR2 YNFKEQ. The CDR3 sequence: CASSQDSGTTNTGELFF. The CDR3 DNA is TGTGCCAGCAGCCAAGATTCAGGCACCACGAACACCGGGGAGCTGTTTTTT.

This clone showed up just a few times. The chain combines TRBV9 with TRBJ1-3; no clear D. CDR3 length equals 13 residues. The ends were cut back, 4 bases at V and 0 bases at J, with 5 bases in the middle. Germline V CDR1 and CDR2: SGDLS, YYNGEE. CDR3 residues: CASSTASGNTIYF. CDR3 nucleotide sequence: TGTGCCAGCAGCACAGCCTCTGGAAACACCATATATTTT.

This clone was seen just once. J is TRBJ1-4 and V is TRBV7-6; no definite D call. Trimming took 1 base from V and 5 from J, leaving 5 bases between them. The length of the CDR3 is 13 residues. The germline gives CDR1 SGHVS, CDR2 FNYEAQ. The CDR3 spells CASSLVINEKLFF. DNA for the CDR3: TGTGCCAGCAGCTTAGTAATAAATGAAAAACTGTTTTTT. Looking up the rest from reference TRBV7-6 and TRBJ1-4 gives the full variable domain: GAGVSQSPRYKVTKRGQDVALRCDPISGHVSLYWYRQALGQGPEFLTYFNYEAQQDKSGLPNDRFSAERPEGSISTLTIQRTEQRDSAMYRCASSLVINEKLFFGSGTQLSVL.

This rearrangement joins TRBV6-5 to TRBJ1-2; tentatively, D is TRBD1 (5 bases). From germline, CDR1 is MNHEY and CDR2 SVGAGI. The germline V and J ends were trimmed by 9 bases and 5 bases, with 10 bases remaining between them. The CDR3 totals 11 residues. CDR3 nucleotide sequence: TGTGCCAGTCGCCGGGGGTATGGCTACACCTTC. This translates into CASRRGYGYTF.

The genes are TRBV5-1 and TRBJ2-5, with 11 bases that match TRBD2. The CDR3 consists of 17 residues. The junction had 9 bases not matched to a gene; V was cut back by 0 bases and J by 5 bases. Germline lookup yields CDR1 SGHRS and CDR2 YFSETQ. The CDR3 region is CASSLALAGGPGETQYF. The CDR3 nucleotides read TGCGCCAGCAGCTTGGCTCTAGCGGGGGGCCCAGGTGAGACCCAGTACTTC.

The chain links TRBV19 to TRBJ2-7; D possibly uses TRBD1 or TRBD2 (5 bases each). Germline V gene sequence: CDR1 LNHDA, CDR2 SQIVND (reference sequence). The CDR3 is 15 residues long. With 1 base removed from V and 1 base from J, the gap between germline ends came to 11 bases. DNA for the CDR3: TGTGCCAGTAGTATAGGAGGGGTAGCTTCCTACGAGCAGTACTTC. Translating gives CASSIGGVASYEQYF.

The gene calls are TRBV4-2 and TRBJ1-1, with D perhaps TRBD1 (6 bases). The V and J ends lost 3 bases and 8 bases respectively, with 10 bases between them. The germline CDR1 and CDR2 sequences are LGHNA and YNFKEQ. This CDR3 is 12 amino acids long. Here the CDR3 DNA reads TGTGCCAGCAGCCATGCAGGGGAGGAAGCTTTCTTT. This gives the protein CASSHAGEEAFF.

The chain links TRBV27 to TRBJ1-1; TRBD1 aligns across 7 bases. Germline V gene sequence: CDR1 MNHEY, CDR2 SMNVEV (reference sequence). V lost 0 bases and J lost 3; bases outside the gene matches: 7. The CDR3 consists of 16 residues. The DNA of the CDR3 is TGTGCCAGCAGTTTATCAGGGGGCTGGGTTGACACTGAAGCTTTCTTT. This gives the protein CASSLSGGWVDTEAFF.

The V and J genes are TRBV18 and TRBJ2-1, with TRBD1 as a possible D gene (7 bases). This CDR3 is 15 amino acids long. Between the trimmed V and J ends, which lost 2 bases and 7 bases, there was a span of 15 bases. CDR1 is KGHSH and CDR2 is LQKENI in the germline V gene. Written as DNA, the CDR3 is TGTGCCAGCTCACCAACACAGGGGACTTGGAATGAGCAGTTCTTC. Translated, it gives CASSPTQGTWNEQFF. Supplemented by reference TRBV18 and TRBJ2-1, the full variable domain reads NAGVMQNPRHLVRRRGQEARLRCSPMKGHSHVYWYRQLPEEGLKFMVYLQKENIIDESGMPKERFSAEFPKEGPSILRIQQVVRGDSAAYFCASSPTQGTWNEQFFGPGTRLTVL.

This clone is a singleton in its sample. This chain joins TRBV9 and TRBJ1-2; D gene unclear. Germline CDR1 is SGDLS and CDR2 is YYNGEE. Between the trimmed V and J ends, which lost 0 bases and 8 bases, there was a span of 8 bases. The CDR3 has 12 amino acids. The CDR3 is CASSVVRGGYTF. CDR3 nucleotide sequence: TGTGCCAGCAGCGTAGTTAGAGGAGGCTACACCTTC.

The rearrangement links TRBV12-3 or TRBV12-4 to TRBJ1-2; D is ambiguous. Trimming shortened V by 1 base and J by 6 bases, and 9 bases separated the two germline ends. CDR3 length: 13 amino acids. The CDR3 bases are TGTGCCAGCAGTTTAGTAGGTGGGGATGGCTACACCTTC. Its protein is CASSLVGGDGYTF.

J is TRBJ2-1 and V is TRBV4-3; 9 bases agree with TRBD1. This CDR3 has 15 amino acids. V lost 6 bases to trimming and J lost 8 bases; unmatched junction nucleotides: 11. In germline, CDR1 is LGHNA, CDR2 YSLEER. CDR3 amino acids: CASSPGTGISYEQFF. The CDR3 nucleotides are TGCGCCAGCAGTCCCGGGACAGGGATTTCTTATGAGCAGTTCTTC.

Here the CDR3 reads CASSFGVYYGYTF. CDR3 sequence (DNA): TGTGCCAGCAGTTTTGGGGTGTACTATGGCTACACCTTC. V gene TRBV27 combines with J gene TRBJ1-2; D is undetermined. Per the germline V gene, CDR1 is MNHEY and CDR2 is SMNVEV (reference sequence). With 3 bases removed from V and 3 bases from J, the gap between germline ends came to 8 bases. The CDR3 covers 13 residues.